This TCR beta chain appears in the sequencing data of a study of T cell responses to AZD1222 COVID-19 vaccine. Study outcomes and limitations: Seropositive AZD1222 recipients at baseline numbered only 5 or 6. Among the donors, most were white British and more were female, and clonal diversity was possibly underestimated.

On this clone: Its antigen is currently unknown.

Measured with immunoSEQ multiplex PCR; TCRdb has only the in-frame clones, and not every one. The table shows 90,000 to 150,000 clones, with around 87% occurring only once. CDR3 length equals 15 residues. V shed 2 bases, J shed 4 bases, and the junction held 6 bases outside the gene matches. From germline, CDR1 is SGHDT and CDR2 YYEEEE. The chain combines TRBV5-6 with TRBJ1-1, with 9 bases identical to TRBD1. This clonotype was obtained from an adult who received the AZD1222 COVID-19 vaccine. The sequencing used peripheral blood, collected 28 days after the second AZD1222 dose. The CDR3 sequence is CASSFPTGGGTEAFF. The DNA of the CDR3 is TGTGCCAGCAGCTTCCCGACAGGGGGAGGCACTGAAGCTTTCTTT.